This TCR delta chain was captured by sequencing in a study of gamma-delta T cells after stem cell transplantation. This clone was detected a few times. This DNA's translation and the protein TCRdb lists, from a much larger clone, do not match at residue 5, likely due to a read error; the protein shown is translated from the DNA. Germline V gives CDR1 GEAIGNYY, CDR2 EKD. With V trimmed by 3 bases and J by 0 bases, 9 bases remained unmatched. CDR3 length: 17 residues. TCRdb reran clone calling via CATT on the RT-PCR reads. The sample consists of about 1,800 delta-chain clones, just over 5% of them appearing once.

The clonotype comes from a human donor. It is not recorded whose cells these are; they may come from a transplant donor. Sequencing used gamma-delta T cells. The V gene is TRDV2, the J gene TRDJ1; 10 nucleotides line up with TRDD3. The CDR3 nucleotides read TGTGCCTGTGACGCTCTCGGAACTGGGGGATACACCGATAAACTCATCTTT. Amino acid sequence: CACDALGTGGYTDKLIF.